Reported below is one TCR beta chain. What it binds is unknown. The record originates from a study of monozygotic twins with inflammatory bowel disease. Study conclusions and caveats: For repertoire similarity, concordant twins did not differ from discordant twins, possibly because power was limited. TCRbeta diversity (inverse Simpson) was lower in IBD patients than in healthy co-twins. Fewer shared clonotypes with others were found in IBD patients than in healthy twins, especially with disease activity.

Germline values: CDR1 DFQATT, CDR2 SNEGSKA (reference sequence). This CDR3 comprises 15 residues. Using the 5' RACE reads, TCRdb records one entry per CDR3 protein without DNA. This specimen shows over 90,000 distinct CDR3 sequences; the ten leading clones hold 1.5% to 2%. The source is a human donor with ulcerative colitis or Crohn's disease, or a healthy co-twin of an affected twin (not recorded which). The sample comprised blood. This sequence joins TRBV20-1 and TRBJ2-1; TCRdb returns TRBD2, unconfirmable since there is no DNA. The CDR3 spells CSAPRLAGAYNEQFF.